Presented here are 28 T cell receptor beta chains from one specimen sequenced in a study of OX40 agonist ivuxolimab in advanced cancers. Assay: immunoSEQ multiplex PCR; the TCRdb copy retains only in-frame clones and omits some. The repertoire holds about 50,000 clones, with over 85% as singletons. Material: CD4+ or CD8+ T cells sorted from blood, obtained in a trial of the OX40 agonist ivuxolimab. These receptors were obtained from an adult with an advanced solid tumor such as melanoma, head and neck, liver or kidney cancer.

This clone was found once. J is TRBJ1-2 and V is TRBV9, with D unclear. CDR1 is SGDLS, CDR2 YYNGEE, per germline. Trimming stripped 3 bases from V and 5 bases from J, with 8 bases between. The CDR3 has 12 residues. The CDR3 protein is CASSAQVYGYTF. CDR3 coding DNA: TGTGCCAGCAGCGCCCAGGTTTATGGCTACACCTTC.

This clone was recorded once. V usage is TRBV14 and J usage is TRBJ2-7; D may be TRBD1 or TRBD2 (5 bases each). The CDR3 has 15 residues. V was cut by 4 bases and J by 3 bases, with 16 bases left in between. Per germline, CDR1 SGHDN and CDR2 FVKESK. DNA of the CDR3: TGTGCCAGCAGCCCATTCACCGGGACCCTCTACGAGCAGTACTTC. Its protein product is CASSPFTGTLYEQYF.

The rearrangement uses TRBV19 and TRBJ1-1; the D is unclear. CDR3 size: 12 residues. The V gene lost 5 bases and the J gene lost 1 base, with 5 bases spanning the gap. Per germline, CDR1 LNHDA and CDR2 SQIVND (reference sequence). Written as DNA, the CDR3 is TGTGCCAGTAGTCGGGGGAACACTGAAGCTTTCTTT. Translated, it gives CASSRGNTEAFF.

This chain joins TRBV11-2 and TRBJ2-7, with TRBD1 matching 8 bases. The germline CDR1 and CDR2 sequences are SGHAT and FQNNGV. The CDR3 consists of 16 residues. Trimming removed 5 bases from V and 3 bases from J; junction bases left unmatched: 12. CDR3 in DNA: TGTGCCAGCAGCCTTTTCGGCGGGACAGGAGGCTACGAGCAGTACTTC. Protein: CASSLFGGTGGYEQYF.

This clone appeared a single time. The genes are TRBV9 and TRBJ2-7; D is ambiguous. V was clipped by 3 bases and J by 2 bases, with 9 bases between them. The CDR3 loop spans 13 amino acids. Germline V gene sequence: CDR1 SGDLS, CDR2 YYNGEE. CDR3 nucleotides: TGTGCCAGCAGCGATCATGACGCCTACGAGCAGTACTTC. Its protein is CASSDHDAYEQYF. The full variable domain, rest sourced from reference TRBV9 and TRBJ2-7, is DSGVTQTPKHLITATGQRVTLRCSPRSGDLSVYWYQQSLDQGLQFLIQYYNGEERAKGNILERFSAQQFPDLHSELNLSSLELGDSALYFCASSDHDAYEQYFGPGTRLTVT.

The chain has TRBV6-1 and TRBJ2-7, with D hard to call. Trimming left V 5 bases short and J 3 bases short, with 5 bases between. The CDR3 contains 11 residues. Germline CDR1 reads MNHNS; CDR2 reads SASEGT. DNA of the CDR3: TGTGCCAGCAGTTCCCTCTACGAGCAGTACTTC. As protein: CASSSLYEQYF.

This chain connects TRBV4-3 to TRBJ2-7, with no clear D. This CDR3 region has 14 residues. Germline V gene sequence: CDR1 LGHNA, CDR2 YSLEER. The V end lost 0 bases, the J end lost 4 bases, and 10 bases lay between the germline ends. CDR3 sequence: CASSQDRGFYEQYF. The CDR3 DNA reads TGCGCCAGCAGCCAAGATCGAGGATTTTACGAGCAGTACTTC.

This clone has just one count. The chain recombines TRBV6-6 with TRBJ1-2; maybe TRBD1 (5 bases). The V end lost 8 bases, the J end lost 7 bases, and 8 bases lay between the germline ends. Germline CDR1 and CDR2: MNHNY and SVGAGI (reference sequence). CDR3 length: 10 amino acids. The CDR3 sequence is CASGGTGYTF. The CDR3 region has the DNA TGTGCCAGCGGGGGGACTGGCTACACCTTC.

This chain uses TRBV9 with TRBJ2-3; 13 bases match TRBD2. CDR1 SGDLS and CDR2 YYNGEE come from the germline V gene. CDR3 size: 17 residues. Losses at the gene ends were 3 bases for V and 2 bases for J; bases not matched to a gene: 6. The CDR3 DNA sequence: TGTGCCAGCAGCGCTACTAGCGGGAGGGCCGTCACAGATACGCAGTATTTT. Encoded protein: CASSATSGRAVTDTQYF.

This chain connects TRBV28 to TRBJ2-7, with D hard to call. This CDR3 has 15 residues. Germline V gene sequence: CDR1 MDHEN, CDR2 SYDVKM. Trimming shortened V by 1 base and J by 0 bases, and 10 bases separated the two germline ends. CDR3: CASSLLYSSSYEQYF. The CDR3, as DNA: TGTGCCAGCAGTTTATTATACTCAAGCTCCTACGAGCAGTACTTC.

In its sample, this clone was seen once. This chain joins TRBV4-1 and TRBJ2-2, with no clear D. V lost 0 bases, J lost 6 bases, and 11 bases lay in between. Germline CDR1 reads MGHRA; CDR2 reads YSYEKL. This CDR3 spans 15 amino acids. CDR3 sequence reads: CASSQDGPVAGELFF. The CDR3 DNA reads as TGCGCCAGCAGCCAAGATGGCCCGGTTGCCGGGGAGCTGTTTTTT.

The chain is built from TRBV7-8 and TRBJ1-5, with a possible D match to TRBD1 (5 bases). The V and J ends lost 4 bases and 5 bases respectively, with 9 bases between them. The CDR3 runs to 13 residues. The germline gives CDR1 SGHVS, CDR2 FQNEAQ. DNA for the CDR3: TGTGCCAGCAGCTCCTGGGGGGATCAGCCCCAGCATTTT. Protein: CASSSWGDQPQHF.

The chain has TRBV5-4 and TRBJ1-2; TRBD1 agrees at 8 bases. The V gene's germline CDR1 is SGHNT and CDR2 YYREEE (reference sequence). Trimming took 6 bases from V and 4 from J; bases not matched to a gene: 8. CDR3 size: 14 residues. Here the CDR3 reads CASNLGDRPYGYTF. Written as DNA, the CDR3 is TGTGCCAGCAATCTCGGGGACAGGCCCTATGGCTACACCTTC. Full variable domain (rest looked up from reference TRBV5-4 and TRBJ1-2): ETGVTQSPTHLIKTRGQQVTLRCSSQSGHNTVSWYQQALGQGPQFIFQYYREEENGRGNFPPRFSGLQFPNYSSELNVNALELDDSALYLCASNLGDRPYGYTFGSGTRLTVV.

This clone was observed once. V and J are TRBV9 and TRBJ2-7, with D possibly TRBD2 on 7 matching bases. Deletions cut 0 bases from V and 4 bases from J, with 17 bases between. The CDR3 runs 16 residues. Germline assignment: CDR1 SGDLS and CDR2 YYNGEE. The CDR3 spells CASSVASSGGTYEQYF. DNA of the CDR3: TGTGCCAGCAGCGTAGCATCGTCGGGGGGCACGTACGAGCAGTACTTC.

This clone showed up just a few times. The V and J genes are TRBV19 and TRBJ1-5; D is unresolved. This CDR3 is built from 12 residues. V lost 7 bases, J lost 9 bases, and 13 bases lay in between. From germline, CDR1 is LNHDA and CDR2 SQIVND (reference sequence). The CDR3: CASTDVWGPQHF. The CDR3 DNA is TGTGCCAGTACCGATGTATGGGGGCCCCAGCATTTT.

This clone was counted only a few times. V usage is TRBV6-1 and J usage is TRBJ2-3; no clear D. CDR3 length: 13 residues. Trimming cost V 6 bases and J 3 bases, with 10 bases left between them. The V gene's germline CDR1 is MNHNS and CDR2 SASEGT. Here the CDR3 reads CASRGWSTDTQYF. CDR3 DNA: TGTGCCAGCAGGGGCTGGAGTACAGATACGCAGTATTTT.

The chain uses TRBV7-2 and TRBJ2-7; D may be TRBD1 (6 bases). The CDR3 covers 15 residues. Between the trimmed V and J ends, which lost 0 bases and 0 bases, there was a span of 9 bases. The V gene's germline CDR1 is SGHTA and CDR2 FQGNSA. CDR3 in amino acids: CASSLAPGASYEQYF. The CDR3 DNA sequence: TGTGCCAGCAGCTTAGCGCCAGGGGCCTCCTACGAGCAGTACTTC.

This chain uses TRBV7-6 with TRBJ2-2; TRBD1 aligns across 7 bases. CDR1 is SGHVS, CDR2 FNYEAQ, per germline. V dropped 2 bases and J dropped 2; count of bases not matched to a gene: 5. The length of the CDR3 is 16 residues. The CDR3 DNA reads TGTGCCAGCAGCTTATGGCAGGGGGAAAACACCGGGGAGCTGTTTTTT. Translated, it gives CASSLWQGENTGELFF. The full variable domain, completed using reference TRBV7-6 and TRBJ2-2, is GAGVSQSPRYKVTKRGQDVALRCDPISGHVSLYWYRQALGQGPEFLTYFNYEAQQDKSGLPNDRFSAERPEGSISTLTIQRTEQRDSAMYRCASSLWQGENTGELFFGEGSRLTVL.

The chain uses TRBV27 and TRBJ2-7; TRBD2 matches 13 bases. The germline V gene encodes CDR1 MNHEY and CDR2 SMNVEV (reference sequence). Trimming removed 3 bases from V and 5 bases from J; junction bases left unmatched: 4. The CDR3 length is 15 residues. CDR3 region: CASSFGLAGAHEQYF. CDR3 in DNA: TGTGCCAGCAGTTTTGGACTAGCGGGAGCTCACGAGCAGTACTTC.

The V and J genes are TRBV21-1 and TRBJ2-1; the D call TRBD2 from the table was never checked on the DNA. TRBV21-1 is reported as a pseudogene. This CDR3 region has 14 residues. The DNA for the CDR3 is TGTGCCAGCAGCCAACGGACTGGATACAATGAGCAGTTCTTC. Translation: CASSQRTGYNEQFF.

J is TRBJ2-7 and V is TRBV2; 7 bases agree with TRBD1. V dropped 6 bases and J dropped 6; count of bases not matched to a gene: 5. Germline loops: CDR1 SNHLY, CDR2 FYNNEI. The CDR3 loop spans 12 amino acids. The CDR3: CASRFGTVEQYF. CDR3 sequence (DNA): TGTGCCAGCAGGTTCGGGACAGTCGAGCAGTACTTC.

V usage is TRBV28 and J usage is TRBJ2-2, with D possibly TRBD1 on 6 matching bases. Looked up from germline, CDR1 is MDHEN and CDR2 is SYDVKM. V was trimmed by 6 bases and J by 3 bases, leaving 17 bases between them. This CDR3 is built from 16 residues. The CDR3 sequence is CASRPDKTGDTGELFF. CDR3 coding DNA: TGTGCCAGCAGGCCCGACAAGACAGGAGACACCGGGGAGCTGTTTTTT.

V usage is TRBV7-3 and J usage is TRBJ1-1, with D uncertain. V lost 2 bases and J 0 bases, leaving 7 bases between the germline ends. The V gene's germline CDR1 is SGHTA and CDR2 FQGTGA. The CDR3 runs 14 residues. The CDR3 protein is CASSLLGVNTEAFF. The CDR3 nucleotides read TGTGCCAGCAGCTTATTGGGTGTGAACACTGAAGCTTTCTTT.

V gene TRBV11-3 combines with J gene TRBJ2-1; 9 nucleotides align to TRBD1. From germline, CDR1 is SGHNT and CDR2 YENEEA. This CDR3 is 15 amino acids long. With 5 bases clipped from V and 6 bases from J, the junction kept 8 bases outside the gene matches. The CDR3 sequence: CASSQPGTGINEQFF. The CDR3 DNA follows: TGTGCCAGCAGCCAACCCGGGACAGGGATCAATGAGCAGTTCTTC.

The V and J genes are TRBV9 and TRBJ2-7, with TRBD1 matching over 7 bases. V lost 4 bases to trimming and J lost 0 bases; unmatched junction nucleotides: 4. Germline CDR1 is SGDLS and CDR2 is YYNGEE. CDR3 length: 14 amino acids. The CDR3 sequence: CASSPGTVSYEQYF. The CDR3 coding sequence is TGTGCCAGCAGCCCCGGGACAGTCTCCTACGAGCAGTACTTC.

The V and J genes are TRBV27 and TRBJ2-3; 14 nucleotides line up with TRBD2. CDR1 is MNHEY and CDR2 is SMNVEV in the germline V gene (reference sequence). This CDR3 is built from 18 residues. V was clipped by 8 bases and J by 2 bases; unmatched bases: 12. This chain's CDR3 is CASGGLAGGDLHTDTQYF. CDR3 nucleotides: TGTGCCAGCGGCGGACTAGCGGGAGGCGACTTACACACAGATACGCAGTATTTT.

The V call is TRBV29-1, the J call TRBJ2-7; D is possibly TRBD1 or TRBD2 (7 bases each). The CDR3 loop spans 14 amino acids. V lost 6 bases to trimming and J lost 0 bases, with 15 bases between them. Germline V gives CDR1 SQVTM, CDR2 ANQGSEA. The CDR3 protein is CSVAGTDSSYEQYF. The CDR3 DNA follows: TGCAGCGTAGCGGGGACAGATTCCTCCTACGAGCAGTACTTC.

The J gene is TRBJ2-1, the V gene TRBV9; D ambiguous. V was shortened by 1 base and J by 7 bases, with 15 bases between the two germline ends. The CDR3 covers 15 residues. Germline V gives CDR1 SGDLS, CDR2 YYNGEE. In DNA, the CDR3 is TGTGCCAGCAGCGTATTTGCGGTCTCCCGTAATGAGCAGTTCTTC. This encodes CASSVFAVSRNEQFF.